These 24 T cell receptor beta chains were all obtained from the same sample, sequenced in a study of blood T cell repertoires in COVID-19 (dated by TCRdb to the early 2020s). Libraries were prepared through the immunoSEQ multiplex PCR assay. The clones in this table, taken by TCRdb from immuneACCESS, are in-frame only. Not every clone is retained; where verified, under half of the shortfall comes from an unresolved V gene, and the cause of the rest is unknown. In this sample the table shows 45,000 or so clones, 89% of which occur a single time. Around 15% of the sample goes to the ten largest clones. The sample comprised peripheral blood. These receptors came from a man between 70 and 80 years old with active COVID-19.

This chain links TRBV28 with TRBJ2-5; D is unclear. The V gene's germline CDR1 is MDHEN and CDR2 SYDVKM. Trimming left V 7 bases short and J 2 bases short, with 5 bases between. The CDR3 runs 11 residues. CDR3 sequence (DNA): TGTGCCAGCACCCGTCAAGAGACCCAGTACTTC. This gives the protein CASTRQETQYF.

This chain links TRBV4-3 with TRBJ2-1; D is unclear. V lost 1 base to trimming and J lost 3 bases, with 19 bases between them. CDR1 LGHNA and CDR2 YSLEER come from the germline V gene. CDR3 size: 18 residues. The CDR3 DNA sequence: TGCGCCAGCAGCCAAGCCCACAATTCAGGCACCCGCTACAATGAGCAGTTCTTC. Its translation: CASSQAHNSGTRYNEQFF.

The rearrangement uses TRBV5-6 and TRBJ1-5, with D perhaps matching TRBD1 (6 bases). The V and J ends lost 2 bases and 1 base respectively, with 13 bases between them. Germline V gene data show CDR1 as SGHDT and CDR2 as YYEEEE. This CDR3 is built from 16 residues. The CDR3, as DNA: TGTGCCAGCAGCTTACAGGGATCCTTGAGCAATCAGCCCCAGCATTTT. Amino acids: CASSLQGSLSNQPQHF.

The chain uses TRBV4-3 and TRBJ2-1; no firm D call. Trimming removed 0 bases from V and 7 bases from J, with 16 bases in between. Germline V CDR1 and CDR2: LGHNA, YSLEER. The CDR3 contains 16 residues. The CDR3 loop reads CASSQDTGAGRNEQFF. CDR3 DNA sequence: TGCGCCAGCAGCCAAGATACGGGTGCCGGTCGGAATGAGCAGTTCTTC.

The V gene is TRBV2, the J gene TRBJ2-1; D is unclear. The CDR3 is made up of 14 amino acids. Trimming cost V 2 bases and J 6 bases, with 11 bases left between them. Germline V gene data show CDR1 as SNHLY and CDR2 as FYNNEI. In nucleotides, the CDR3 is TGTGCCAGCAGTGAACACAGTATGTCCAATGAGCAGTTCTTC. Protein sequence: CASSEHSMSNEQFF.

For the CDR3, the DNA is TGTGCCAGCAGCCAAGGACTAGCGGTACACACAGATACGCAGTATTTT. Its protein is CASSQGLAVHTDTQYF. This chain uses TRBV3-1 (or the pseudogene TRBV3-2) with TRBJ2-3; 9 bases align to TRBD2. The CDR3 loop spans 16 amino acids. Germline assignment: CDR1 LGHDT and CDR2 YNNKEL (reference sequence). V lost 1 base, J lost 2 bases, and 4 bases stayed unmatched.

The CDR3 DNA reads as TGTGCCAGCAGCTCCAGCCCAGCGGGTACGCAGTATTTT. It is translated as CASSSSPAGTQYF. This sequence joins TRBV7-3 and TRBJ2-3; D perhaps matches TRBD2 (6 bases). The germline CDR1 and CDR2 sequences are SGHTA and FQGTGA. This CDR3 contains 13 residues. Trimming cost V 4 bases and J 8 bases, with 13 bases left between them.

The rearrangement uses TRBV23-1 and TRBJ1-5; TRBD1 might be the D (6 bases). TRBV23-1 is an ORF, and what it does is uncertain. The CDR3 consists of 18 residues. Trimming shortened V by 3 bases and J by 2 bases, and 20 bases separated the two germline ends. CDR3 in amino acids: CASSHFKRRQGCNQPQHF. The DNA for the CDR3 is TGCGCCAGCAGTCATTTTAAACGGAGGCAGGGGTGCAATCAGCCCCAGCATTTT.

V is TRBV24-1 and J is TRBJ2-7; 7 positions match TRBD1. Germline values: CDR1 KGHDR, CDR2 SFDVKD. The CDR3 extends over 18 amino acids. Germline trimming cut 2 bases from V and 3 bases from J; bases unmatched to any gene: 15. CDR3 loop: CATSDSPLSEAGGYEQYF. CDR3 nucleotides: TGTGCCACCAGTGATTCGCCGCTATCTGAGGCAGGGGGCTACGAGCAGTACTTC.

The V call is TRBV15, the J call TRBJ2-6; the D gene is possibly TRBD1 (5 bases). CDR3 length: 17 residues. The germline V and J ends were trimmed by 0 bases and 4 bases, with 13 bases remaining between them. Germline V gives CDR1 LNHNV, CDR2 YYDKDF (reference sequence). The CDR3 nucleotides read TGTGCCACCAGCAGAGATGTCAGGGCGACCGGGGCCAACGTCCTGACTTTC. This codes for CATSRDVRATGANVLTF.

The chain carries TRBV7-9 and TRBJ2-5, with D tentatively TRBD2 (6 bases). The ends were cut back, 5 bases at V and 4 bases at J, with 17 bases in the middle. CDR1 SEHNR and CDR2 FQNEAQ come from the germline V gene (reference sequence). The CDR3 runs 15 residues. The CDR3 reads CASSPTRGSAETQYF. The CDR3 DNA reads as TGTGCCAGCAGCCCGACTCGGGGGAGTGCAGAGACCCAGTACTTC.

The genes are TRBV15 and TRBJ1-4; D unresolved. Trimming left V 2 bases short and J 7 bases short, with 20 bases between. Germline CDR1 reads LNHNV; CDR2 reads YYDKDF (reference sequence). This CDR3 spans 17 amino acids. This CDR3 is CATSRQEPPLESEKLFF. The DNA for the CDR3 is TGTGCCACCAGCAGACAGGAGCCGCCACTAGAGAGTGAAAAACTGTTTTTT. The full variable domain, in which reference TRBV15 and TRBJ1-4 provide the parts outside the CDR3, is DAMVIQNPRYQVTQFGKPVTLSCSQTLNHNVMYWYQQKSSQAPKLLFHYYDKDFNNEADTPDNFQSRRPNTSFCFLDIRSPGLGDTAMYLCATSRQEPPLESEKLFFGSGTQLSVL.

The rearrangement links TRBV4-3 to TRBJ1-1, with D possibly matching TRBD1 (5 bases). CDR3 length equals 13 residues. Trimming stripped 6 bases from V and 0 bases from J, with 8 bases between. CDR1 is LGHNA and CDR2 is YSLEER in the germline V gene. The CDR3, as DNA: TGCGCCAGCAGTCGGGGGATGAACACTGAAGCTTTCTTT. Translating gives CASSRGMNTEAFF.

The chain employs TRBV7-2 and TRBJ2-7; tentative D call: TRBD2 (5 bases). V was shortened by 5 bases and J by 5 bases, with 16 bases between the two germline ends. The CDR3 totals 14 residues. CDR1 SGHTA and CDR2 FQGNSA come from the germline V gene. The CDR3 nucleotides are TGTGCCAGCAGCCCCCAGCCGGACGGGAACGAGCAGTACTTC. Residues: CASSPQPDGNEQYF.

This chain connects TRBV9 to TRBJ1-1, with D possibly TRBD1 on 5 matching bases. This CDR3 has 14 amino acids. V lost 4 bases to trimming and J lost 3 bases, with 13 bases between them. Germline V gene sequence: CDR1 SGDLS, CDR2 YYNGEE. The CDR3: CASSTGVGDTEAFF. CDR3 in DNA: TGTGCCAGCAGCACGGGAGTGGGGGACACTGAAGCTTTCTTT.

This clone was recorded a few times. The chain carries TRBV12-3 or TRBV12-4 and TRBJ1-2, with TRBD1 as a possible D gene (6 bases). Deletions cut 5 bases from V and 6 bases from J, with 13 bases between. The CDR3 spans 13 residues. The CDR3 reads CASSATGLHGYTF. In DNA form, the CDR3 reads TGTGCCAGCAGTGCCACAGGGCTCCATGGCTACACCTTC.

V gene TRBV10-3 combines with J gene TRBJ1-1; 10 nucleotides line up with TRBD1. Germline CDR1 ENHRY, CDR2 SYGVKD. This CDR3 is 14 amino acids long. Trimming removed 6 bases from V and 7 bases from J; junction bases left unmatched: 8. The chain's CDR3 is CAIRYLGDRGEAFF. The CDR3 DNA is TGTGCCATCAGATACCTGGGGGACAGGGGTGAAGCTTTCTTT.

This clone was picked up one time. CDR3 nucleotides: TGTGCCAGCAGCTCACTAGGGGGGGCTGGCACTGAAGCTTTCTTT. Protein product: CASSSLGGAGTEAFF. The rearrangement joins TRBV11-2 to TRBJ1-1, with a possible D match to TRBD1 (6 bases). This CDR3 is built from 15 residues. The V gene's germline CDR1 is SGHAT and CDR2 FQNNGV. V was trimmed by 4 bases and J by 4 bases, leaving 16 bases between them.

The rearrangement joins TRBV5-6 to TRBJ2-5, with D uncertain. CDR1 is SGHDT and CDR2 is YYEEEE in the germline V gene. V was trimmed by 2 bases and J by 1 base, leaving 6 bases between them. The CDR3 sequence is 13 residues long. The CDR3 region is CASSLFSQETQYF. Written as DNA, the CDR3 is TGTGCCAGCAGCTTATTCAGCCAAGAGACCCAGTACTTC. Variable domain in full (rest from reference TRBV5-6 and TRBJ2-5): DAGVTQSPTHLIKTRGQQVTLRCSPKSGHDTVSWYQQALGQGPQFIFQYYEEEERQRGNFPDRFSGHQFPNYSSELNVNALLLGDSALYLCASSLFSQETQYFGPGTRLLVL.

The rearrangement uses TRBV19 and TRBJ2-5, with 9 bases aligning to TRBD1. Per germline, CDR1 LNHDA and CDR2 SQIVND (reference sequence). The V segment lost 4 bases and the J segment 5 bases; nucleotides outside the gene matches: 11. This CDR3 spans 16 amino acids. The CDR3 nucleotides are TGTGCCAGTAGTACAACCGGGACAGGGAGTCGGGAGACCCAGTACTTC. Its protein product is CASSTTGTGSRETQYF. Complete variable domain (other parts from reference TRBV19 and TRBJ2-5): DGGITQSPKYLFRKEGQNVTLSCEQNLNHDAMYWYRQDPGQGLRLIYYSQIVNDFQKGDIAEGYSVSREKKESFPLTVTSAQKNPTAFYLCASSTTGTGSRETQYFGPGTRLLVL.

The J gene is TRBJ2-7, the V gene TRBV6-5, with TRBD1 matching over 9 bases. The CDR3 covers 14 residues. CDR1 is MNHEY and CDR2 is SVGAGI in the germline V gene. After removal of 7 bases from V and 3 bases from J, the junction contained 7 bases not matched to a gene. The CDR3 region has the DNA TGTGCCAGCATGATGGGACAGGGTGACTACGAGCAGTACTTC. Translation: CASMMGQGDYEQYF.

The CDR3 nucleotides are TGTGCCAGCAGTTGGCTTCGCGGTAGCGGCAATCAGCCCCAGCATTTT. This translates into CASSWLRGSGNQPQHF. The V gene is TRBV6-2 or TRBV6-3, the J gene TRBJ1-5; D is ambiguous. The germline V and J ends were trimmed by 4 bases and 2 bases, with 15 bases remaining between them. The CDR3 is 16 residues long. Germline V gives CDR1 MNHEY, CDR2 SVGEGT.

This clone came up a few times. The V and J genes are TRBV28 and TRBJ1-3; TRBD1 is a possible D gene (6 bases). The CDR3 totals 18 residues. V was pared by 2 bases and J by 0 bases, with 17 bases between. Germline CDR1 and CDR2: MDHEN and SYDVKM. CDR3 in amino acids: CASSLGSPGHYSGNTIYF. The DNA of the CDR3 is TGTGCCAGCAGTTTAGGATCACCGGGACATTACTCTGGAAACACCATATATTTT.

This clone was observed once. The rearrangement links TRBV28 to TRBJ1-2; 10 bases agree with TRBD1. After removal of 1 base from V and 2 bases from J, the junction contained 7 bases not matched to a gene. CDR1 and CDR2 (germline): MDHEN, SYDVKM. The CDR3 sequence is 17 residues long. This chain's CDR3 is CASSLLGDRGSNYGYTF. The CDR3 DNA reads TGTGCCAGCAGTTTATTAGGGGACAGGGGATCAAACTATGGCTACACCTTC.